The next 32 T cell receptor beta chains were all read from a single sample in a study of T cell responses to AZD1222 COVID-19 vaccine. The protocol was immunoSEQ multiplex PCR, while the TCRdb copy is restricted to in-frame clones and leaves out a portion. The profile shows 170,000 or so clones, approximately 90% of them singletons. The input for sequencing was peripheral blood, taken on day 0 of AZD1222 vaccination. The receptors shown here come from an adult in good health.

The J gene is TRBJ2-1, the V gene TRBV19, with D perhaps TRBD1 or TRBD2 (5 bases each). Germline CDR1 is LNHDA and CDR2 is SQIVND (reference sequence). The CDR3 sequence is 15 residues long. Trimming removed 4 bases from V and 8 bases from J, with 18 bases in between. In DNA, the CDR3 is TGTGCCAGTAGTAGGCCGGGACCCATGACGGATGAGCAGTTCTTC. Residues: CASSRPGPMTDEQFF.

The gene calls are TRBV27 and TRBJ2-1; a possible D gene is TRBD2 (5 bases). V was pared by 5 bases and J by 1 base, with 18 bases between. The CDR3 covers 17 residues. Germline CDR1 reads MNHEY; CDR2 reads SMNVEV (reference sequence). The DNA for the CDR3 is TGTGCCAGCAGTCCCCGGGGTGGACTCGAATCCTACAATGAGCAGTTCTTC. As protein: CASSPRGGLESYNEQFF.

The V and J genes are TRBV18 and TRBJ1-1; no clear D gene. CDR1 and CDR2 (germline): KGHSH, LQKENI. The CDR3 has 13 amino acids. Between the trimmed V and J ends, which lost 1 base and 6 bases, there was a span of 9 bases. The CDR3: CASSPRSIPEAFF. In nucleotides, the CDR3 is TGTGCCAGCTCACCACGAAGTATCCCTGAAGCTTTCTTT.

The gene calls are TRBV7-8 and TRBJ1-1, with D tentatively TRBD1 (6 bases). This CDR3 comprises 13 residues. Trimming pared 6 bases from V and 6 bases from J, leaving 14 bases between. CDR1 and CDR2 from the germline V gene are SGHVS and FQNEAQ. CDR3 protein: CASRQSQGSEAFF. CDR3 coding DNA: TGTGCCAGCAGACAATCACAGGGCTCTGAAGCTTTCTTT.

This clone was seen a single time. The rearrangement uses TRBV6-5 and TRBJ2-5, with D possibly TRBD1 on 6 matching bases. Germline CDR1 and CDR2: MNHEY and SVGAGI. Trimming stripped 6 bases from V and 2 bases from J, with 10 bases between. The CDR3 is 13 amino acids. The CDR3 DNA reads TGTGCCAGCAGCCCAGGACAGCAAGAGACCCAGTACTTC. This codes for CASSPGQQETQYF.

The V call is TRBV6-2 or TRBV6-3, the J call TRBJ1-2, with D possibly being TRBD1 (5 bases). The germline V and J ends were trimmed by 3 bases and 4 bases, with 12 bases remaining between them. Looked up from germline, CDR1 is MNHEY and CDR2 is SVGEGT. The CDR3 totals 14 residues. The CDR3 reads CASSYAGTSYGYTF. Here the CDR3 DNA reads TGTGCCAGCAGTTATGCCGGGACCTCCTATGGCTACACCTTC.

This clone was recorded only once. The V call is TRBV29-1, the J call TRBJ1-2; 11 positions match TRBD1. The CDR3 length is 15 residues. In germline, CDR1 is SQVTM, CDR2 ANQGSEA. V lost 3 bases and J lost 4; bases outside the gene matches: 7. The CDR3 coding sequence is TGCAGCGTTGAGGGAGGGACAGGGGGTGTCTATGGCTACACCTTC. It codes for CSVEGGTGGVYGYTF.

The chain has TRBV2 and TRBJ2-1, with TRBD1 matching 8 bases. Germline-derived CDR1 and CDR2 are SNHLY and FYNNEI. CDR3 length: 15 residues. The junction had 5 bases not matched to a gene; V was cut back by 3 bases and J by 4 bases. The chain's CDR3 is CASSESGTGYNEQFF. The CDR3 DNA reads TGTGCCAGCAGTGAGAGTGGGACAGGATACAATGAGCAGTTCTTC.

The sample holds a few counts of this clone. The chain is built from TRBV5-1 and TRBJ2-1, with 12 bases aligning to TRBD2. V gave up 2 bases and J gave up 5 bases; unmatched junction bases: 2. CDR1 SGHRS and CDR2 YFSETQ come from the germline V gene. The CDR3 length is 15 residues. Here the CDR3 reads CASSFTSGGNNEQFF. CDR3 DNA sequence: TGCGCCAGCAGCTTCACTAGCGGGGGGAACAATGAGCAGTTCTTC. Combining the CDR3 with reference TRBV5-1 and TRBJ2-1 gives the whole variable domain KAGVTQTPRYLIKTRGQQVTLSCSPISGHRSVSWYQQTPGQGLQFLFEYFSETQRNKGNFPGRFSGRQFSNSRSEMNVSTLELGDSALYLCASSFTSGGNNEQFFGPGTRLTVL.

This clone was picked up one time. The V call is TRBV29-1, the J call TRBJ2-7; the match to TRBD2 covers 11 bases. Germline trimming cut 5 bases from V and 6 bases from J; bases unmatched to any gene: 9. CDR3 length: 14 amino acids. Germline V gene lookup returns CDR1 SQVTM and CDR2 ANQGSEA. CDR3 sequence (DNA): TGCAGCGTTCGAGGGACTAGCGGTTTGGGCGAGCAGTACTTC. Encoded protein: CSVRGTSGLGEQYF.

The V call is TRBV29-1, the J call TRBJ2-7; no definite D call. Germline values: CDR1 SQVTM, CDR2 ANQGSEA. The CDR3 is 15 amino acids. The V end was cut by 0 bases, the J end by 0 bases, with 12 bases between. The CDR3 sequence: CSVEDRGLTSYEQYF. In nucleotides, the CDR3 is TGCAGCGTTGAAGATCGCGGATTAACCTCCTACGAGCAGTACTTC.

The V gene is TRBV28, the J gene TRBJ1-1, with TRBD1 identical over 8 bases. CDR1 is MDHEN, CDR2 SYDVKM, per germline. V was pared by 4 bases and J by 1 base, with 2 bases of the junction left unmatched. The CDR3 is made up of 14 amino acids. CDR3 nucleotide sequence: TGTGCCAGCAGTTCGACAGGGGCGAACACTGAAGCTTTCTTT. It specifies CASSSTGANTEAFF.

The chain employs TRBV6-2 or TRBV6-3 and TRBJ2-3; 9 bases match TRBD2. The trim removed 2 bases at V and 1 base at J, leaving 1 base unmatched. The CDR3 totals 15 residues. In germline, CDR1 is MNHEY, CDR2 SVGEGT. The CDR3 DNA reads as TGTGCCAGCAGTTACGGCGGGGGGGGCACAGATACGCAGTATTTT. Its translation is CASSYGGGGTDTQYF.

The chain links TRBV3-1 (or the pseudogene TRBV3-2) to TRBJ1-1, with TRBD1 matching 7 bases. The CDR3 has 16 amino acids. The V and J ends lost 0 bases and 0 bases, in that order; junction bases with no gene match: 4. Germline assignment: CDR1 LGHDT and CDR2 YNNKEL (reference sequence). The CDR3 protein is CASSQESQGMNTEAFF. In DNA form, the CDR3 reads TGTGCCAGCAGCCAAGAATCACAGGGGATGAACACTGAAGCTTTCTTT.

This clone was observed a single time. This chain links TRBV4-2 with TRBJ2-1; D is undetermined. Trimming cost V 0 bases and J 0 bases, with 12 bases left between them. The CDR3 sequence is 17 residues long. The germline V gene encodes CDR1 LGHNA and CDR2 YNFKEQ. CDR3 loop: CASSQDLTDPSYNEQFF. As DNA, the CDR3 is TGTGCCAGCAGCCAAGACCTAACGGATCCCTCCTACAATGAGCAGTTCTTC.

The chain has TRBV9 and TRBJ1-2; D gene ambiguous. CDR3 length equals 15 residues. V lost 0 bases, J lost 4 bases, and 13 bases lay in between. Germline V gene data show CDR1 as SGDLS and CDR2 as YYNGEE. The CDR3 bases are TGTGCCAGCAGCGTAGTCGCTGAGGGTGCCTATGGCTACACCTTC. Its protein product is CASSVVAEGAYGYTF.

The chain has TRBV19 and TRBJ2-1; TRBD2 matches 13 bases. The junction had 7 bases not matched to a gene; V was cut back by 6 bases and J by 8 bases. Looked up from germline, CDR1 is LNHDA and CDR2 is SQIVND (reference sequence). There are 15 residues in the CDR3. The CDR3 nucleotides are TGTGCCAGTAGAATCGGACTAGCGGGAGAAGATGAGCAGTTCTTC. It encodes CASRIGLAGEDEQFF.

The gene calls are TRBV3-1 (or the pseudogene TRBV3-2) and TRBJ2-3; no clear D gene. CDR1 LGHDT and CDR2 YNNKEL come from the germline V gene (reference sequence). CDR3 length: 12 residues. V gave up 4 bases and J gave up 6 bases, with 8 bases separating them. CDR3 in DNA: TGTGCCAGCAGCCCCAACACGGATACGCAGTATTTT. It is translated as CASSPNTDTQYF.

The CDR3 DNA follows: TGTGCCAGCAGCGTAGGCGACAGGGCGGGTGAAGCTTTCTTT. It codes for CASSVGDRAGEAFF. The V gene is TRBV9, the J gene TRBJ1-1, with 7 bases that match TRBD1. This CDR3 spans 14 amino acids. Per the germline V gene, CDR1 is SGDLS and CDR2 is YYNGEE. V was pared by 0 bases and J by 7 bases, with 6 bases of the junction left unmatched.

This chain links TRBV9 with TRBJ2-3; 7 bases are shared with TRBD2. Unmatched junction bases numbered 16, after V lost 3 bases and J lost 3 bases. Germline V gene data show CDR1 as SGDLS and CDR2 as YYNGEE. This CDR3 comprises 18 residues. The chain's CDR3 is CASSARGETGGGTDTQYF. CDR3 nucleotides: TGTGCCAGCAGCGCACGAGGGGAAACCGGGGGAGGGACAGATACGCAGTATTTT.

This sequence joins TRBV6-5 and TRBJ1-5; D gene ambiguous. Germline CDR1 MNHEY, CDR2 SVGAGI. CDR3 length: 14 residues. Trimming shortened V by 4 bases and J by 3 bases, and 10 bases separated the two germline ends. The CDR3 loop is CASSLSRANQPQHF. DNA of the CDR3: TGTGCCAGCAGTTTATCGCGGGCCAATCAGCCCCAGCATTTT.

This rearrangement joins TRBV24-1 to TRBJ1-2; 10 positions match TRBD1. Germline V lookup: CDR1 KGHDR, CDR2 SFDVKD. The V gene end was trimmed by 7 bases and the J gene end by 10 bases; junction bases not matched to a gene: 20. The CDR3 runs to 17 residues. The CDR3 region has the DNA TGTGCCACCAGCCAAGCCTATATATCCGGGACAGGGGACGACTACACCTTC. Amino acid sequence: CATSQAYISGTGDDYTF.

The chain is built from TRBV5-4 and TRBJ1-1; TRBD1 matches at 9 bases. The CDR3 is 12 amino acids. V was pared by 10 bases and J by 4 bases, with 5 bases of the junction left unmatched. Germline CDR1 and CDR2: SGHNT and YYREEE (reference sequence). CDR3 protein: CAEGQGGTEAFF. In nucleotides, the CDR3 is TGTGCCGAGGGACAGGGCGGCACTGAAGCTTTCTTT.

The chain joins TRBV7-9 to TRBJ1-2, with 7 bases fitting TRBD1. The CDR3 consists of 15 residues. CDR1 SEHNR and CDR2 FQNEAQ come from the germline V gene (reference sequence). Trimming removed 1 base from V and 5 bases from J; junction bases left unmatched: 7. In nucleotides, the CDR3 is TGTGCCAGCAGCTTAGTCCGGGACAGCGGTTATGGCTACACCTTC. Translation gives CASSLVRDSGYGYTF.

The chain recombines TRBV10-3 with TRBJ2-5, with D perhaps given as TRBD1 or TRBD2 (5 bases each). This CDR3 region has 14 residues. Germline CDR1 ENHRY, CDR2 SYGVKD. The ends were cut back, 8 bases at V and 4 bases at J, with 17 bases in the middle. In nucleotides, the CDR3 is TGTGCCATCGCCGGGACCTCTGGGGGAGAGACCCAGTACTTC. Its translation: CAIAGTSGGETQYF.

The rearrangement joins TRBV6-4 to TRBJ1-1; a possible D gene is TRBD1 (5 bases). The V end lost 6 bases, the J end lost 3 bases, and 11 bases lay between the germline ends. Per the germline V gene, CDR1 is MRHNA and CDR2 is SNTAGT. This CDR3 spans 13 amino acids. CDR3 nucleotide sequence: TGTGCCAGCAGCGAGACAGAGCACACTGAAGCTTTCTTT. As protein: CASSETEHTEAFF.

The V call is TRBV24-1, the J call TRBJ1-1; D may be TRBD1 (5 bases). Looked up from germline, CDR1 is KGHDR and CDR2 is SFDVKD. V dropped 9 bases and J dropped 1 base, with 8 bases sitting between them. The CDR3 is made up of 12 amino acids. The CDR3 DNA follows: TGTGCCACCCAGGGTGGGAACACTGAAGCTTTCTTT. Translation gives CATQGGNTEAFF.

In its sample, this clone was seen once. This sequence joins TRBV19 and TRBJ2-1; 12 nucleotides match TRBD2. CDR1 is LNHDA, CDR2 SQIVND, per germline (reference sequence). The CDR3 contains 16 residues. The trim removed 4 bases at V and 9 bases at J, leaving 10 bases unmatched. The CDR3: CASSTTSGRIISEQFF. In DNA form, the CDR3 reads TGTGCCAGTAGTACGACTAGCGGGAGAATAATTAGTGAGCAGTTCTTC.

V usage is TRBV27 and J usage is TRBJ2-3, with D unresolved. The CDR3 runs 11 residues. V gave up 9 bases and J gave up 5 bases, with 9 bases separating them. The germline CDR1 and CDR2 sequences are MNHEY and SMNVEV (reference sequence). The CDR3 DNA is TGTGCCAGTACTTCATTAGATACGCAGTATTTT. This encodes CASTSLDTQYF.

V usage is TRBV30 and J usage is TRBJ1-4; D is uncertain. Germline CDR1 GTSNPN, CDR2 SVGIG (reference sequence). The CDR3 has 12 residues. V was cut by 1 base and J by 5 bases, with 5 bases left in between. Here the CDR3 reads CAWSAPNEKLFF. CDR3 coding DNA: TGTGCCTGGAGTGCCCCCAATGAAAAACTGTTTTTT. The whole variable domain, filled in from reference TRBV30 and TRBJ1-4, reads SQTIHQWPATLVQPVGSPLSLECTVEGTSNPNLYWYRQAAGRGLQLLFYSVGIGQISSEVPQNLSASRPQDRQFILSSKKLLLSDSGFYLCAWSAPNEKLFFGSGTQLSVL.

This rearrangement joins TRBV6-1 to TRBJ1-1, with D uncertain. The V gene's germline CDR1 is MNHNS and CDR2 SASEGT. CDR3 length: 14 residues. Trimming took 2 bases from V and 1 from J, leaving 8 bases between them. CDR3 coding DNA: TGTGCCAGCAGTGAAAATGGCGGGAACACTGAAGCTTTCTTT. This codes for CASSENGGNTEAFF.

V and J are TRBV6-4 and TRBJ2-1; TRBD2 matches at 10 bases. Germline CDR1 and CDR2: MRHNA and SNTAGT. V shed 8 bases and J 3 bases; nucleotides not matched to a gene: 7. The CDR3 is made up of 15 amino acids. CDR3 DNA sequence: TGTGCCAGCCGTTCGTCTAGCGGGAGCTACAATGAGCAGTTCTTC. The encoded protein is CASRSSSGSYNEQFF.